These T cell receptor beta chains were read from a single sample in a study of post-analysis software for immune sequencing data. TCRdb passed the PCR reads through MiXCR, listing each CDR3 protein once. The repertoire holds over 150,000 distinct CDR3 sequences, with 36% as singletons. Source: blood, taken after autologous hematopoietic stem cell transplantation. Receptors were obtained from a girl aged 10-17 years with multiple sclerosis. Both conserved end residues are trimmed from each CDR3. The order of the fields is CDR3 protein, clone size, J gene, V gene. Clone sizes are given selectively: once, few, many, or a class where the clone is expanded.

cdr3_aa: SVVGDRSYNEQF; clone_size: many; j_call: TRBJ2-1; v_call: TRBV29-1
cdr3_aa: ASSDESGELF; clone_size: .; j_call: TRBJ2-2; v_call: TRBV12-3/TRBV12-4
cdr3_aa: ASSSGTISSTDTQY; clone_size: few; j_call: TRBJ2-3; v_call: TRBV5-1
cdr3_aa: ASSLVLAVYGQY; clone_size: .; j_call: TRBJ2-5; v_call: TRBV5-6
cdr3_aa: SASSGQGFYGYT; clone_size: .; j_call: TRBJ1-2; v_call: TRBV20-1
cdr3_aa: ASSQEREETQY; clone_size: .; j_call: TRBJ2-5; v_call: TRBV4-2
cdr3_aa: ATSDLFTDTQY; clone_size: .; j_call: TRBJ2-3; v_call: TRBV24-1
cdr3_aa: ASRRQGGQETQY; clone_size: .; j_call: TRBJ2-5; v_call: TRBV12-3/TRBV12-4
cdr3_aa: ASSQAPDSYEQY; clone_size: few; j_call: TRBJ2-7; v_call: TRBV4-3
cdr3_aa: ASSEVPDRGLSGANVLT; clone_size: many; j_call: TRBJ2-6; v_call: TRBV6-4
cdr3_aa: ASSPGLTYEQY; clone_size: few; j_call: TRBJ2-7; v_call: TRBV7-6
cdr3_aa: SVLSSPINEKLF; clone_size: few; j_call: TRBJ1-4; v_call: TRBV29-1
cdr3_aa: ASSLNESPEQETQY; clone_size: .; j_call: TRBJ2-5; v_call: TRBV5-1
cdr3_aa: ASSYPGQGGETQY; clone_size: .; j_call: .; v_call: TRBV6-6
cdr3_aa: ASSLGVGTGGGEQY; clone_size: few; j_call: TRBJ2-7; v_call: TRBV7-2
cdr3_aa: SAPQGAIRLNSPLH; clone_size: many; j_call: TRBJ1-6; v_call: TRBV20-1
cdr3_aa: ASSGQPTRSYEQY; clone_size: .; j_call: TRBJ2-7; v_call: TRBV6-1
cdr3_aa: ASSLPSGRADTQY; clone_size: .; j_call: TRBJ2-3; v_call: TRBV5-4
cdr3_aa: SVQPGTDLFTEAF; clone_size: .; j_call: TRBJ1-1; v_call: TRBV29-1
cdr3_aa: SVEETGQGTEAF; clone_size: .; j_call: TRBJ1-1; v_call: TRBV29-1
cdr3_aa: SADPGVPFSYEQY; clone_size: .; j_call: TRBJ2-7; v_call: TRBV20-1
cdr3_aa: ASRQGRGYT; clone_size: .; j_call: TRBJ1-2; v_call: TRBV25-1
cdr3_aa: ASSLRAAPTNEKLF; clone_size: once; j_call: TRBJ1-4; v_call: TRBV27
cdr3_aa: SVGFAGGRTDTQY; clone_size: .; j_call: TRBJ2-3; v_call: TRBV29-1
cdr3_aa: ASRNRDQPQH; clone_size: .; j_call: TRBJ1-5; v_call: TRBV27
cdr3_aa: ASSPSSGSRANIQY; clone_size: .; j_call: TRBJ2-4; v_call: TRBV7-2
cdr3_aa: ASSLESRGLAGSDTQY; clone_size: .; j_call: TRBJ2-3; v_call: TRBV12-3/TRBV12-4
cdr3_aa: ASSDHRLVGNQPQH; clone_size: few; j_call: TRBJ1-5; v_call: TRBV6-1
cdr3_aa: ASREGGSYNEQF; clone_size: .; j_call: TRBJ2-1; v_call: TRBV7-2
cdr3_aa: ATSREKGPYNQPQH; clone_size: few; j_call: TRBJ1-5; v_call: TRBV15
cdr3_aa: ASHWTSGSVSDTQY; clone_size: many; j_call: TRBJ2-3; v_call: TRBV18
cdr3_aa: ASSPTPLTGKSSYNEQF; clone_size: many; j_call: TRBJ2-1; v_call: TRBV7-3
cdr3_aa: ASSSLAGVEQF; clone_size: .; j_call: TRBJ2-1; v_call: TRBV7-3
cdr3_aa: ASSLYPRVAGAYTDTQY; clone_size: few; j_call: TRBJ2-3; v_call: TRBV5-1
cdr3_aa: ACLTGSSGANVLT; clone_size: once; j_call: TRBJ2-6; v_call: TRBV30
cdr3_aa: ASSYDRDRAGNEKLF; clone_size: few; j_call: TRBJ1-4; v_call: TRBV6-5
cdr3_aa: ASSLVTSGRAYEQY; clone_size: .; j_call: TRBJ2-7; v_call: TRBV5-8
cdr3_aa: ASSQPGSSNEKLF; clone_size: few; j_call: TRBJ1-4; v_call: TRBV6-1
cdr3_aa: ASSGGQAREQY; clone_size: .; j_call: TRBJ2-7; v_call: TRBV6-1
cdr3_aa: ASSSLAGDVNEQF; clone_size: .; j_call: TRBJ2-1; v_call: TRBV2
cdr3_aa: ASSRGTGGIGYEQY; clone_size: .; j_call: .; v_call: TRBV5-1
cdr3_aa: ASSQAPTSGPYEQY; clone_size: .; j_call: TRBJ2-7; v_call: TRBV4-1
cdr3_aa: ASSYGGLEY; clone_size: .; j_call: TRBJ2-4; v_call: TRBV7-2
cdr3_aa: ASSFKETQY; clone_size: few; j_call: TRBJ2-5; v_call: TRBV5-1
cdr3_aa: ASSQGGLLNEQF; clone_size: few; j_call: TRBJ2-1; v_call: TRBV19
cdr3_aa: SVALHMASRDEQF; clone_size: few; j_call: TRBJ2-1; v_call: TRBV29-1
cdr3_aa: ASTLTTPAYEQY; clone_size: many; j_call: TRBJ2-7; v_call: TRBV6-6
cdr3_aa: ASSVGLAGGWDEQF; clone_size: .; j_call: TRBJ2-1; v_call: TRBV2
cdr3_aa: ASSARGLPAQF; clone_size: .; j_call: TRBJ2-1; v_call: TRBV2
cdr3_aa: ASSSLRDSYNEQF; clone_size: few; j_call: TRBJ2-1; v_call: TRBV12-3/TRBV12-4
cdr3_aa: ASSFGTRQY; clone_size: .; j_call: TRBJ2-3; v_call: TRBV11-1
cdr3_aa: ASSFPLGQVPDTQY; clone_size: few; j_call: TRBJ2-3; v_call: TRBV4-2
cdr3_aa: TSSDGLQGYNEQF; clone_size: .; j_call: TRBJ2-1; v_call: TRBV6-4